This TCR beta chain was identified in a study of shared clonotypes between healthy human individuals. This CDR3 comprises 13 residues. The V and J ends lost 0 bases and 5 bases respectively, with 11 bases between them. Looked up from germline, CDR1 is GTSNPN and CDR2 is SVGIG (reference sequence). The repertoire was sequenced with immunoSEQ multiplex PCR; TCRdb's copy has only in-frame clones and lacks some. The data contain under 200,000 clones, roughly 93% of them singletons. Sequencing input: naive CD4+ T cells sorted from blood. Regarding subset: CD45RA+ positively selected. V is TRBV30 and J is TRBJ2-7; D unresolved. This receptor was obtained from a woman between 25 and 40 years old in good health. CDR3 coding DNA: TGTGCCTGGAGTGTACGCGTCTCGGACGAGCAGTACTTC. Its protein product is CAWSVRVSDEQYF.